These 3 T cell receptor beta chains came from one sample sequenced in a study of blood T cells in healthy people across ages. Sample-barcoded 5' priming and a J-beta primer mix drove a second PCR of roughly 7 to 11 cycles. TCRdb re-analysed the 5' RACE reads in MiXCR, keeping a single row per CDR3 protein. Altogether about 1,800,000 distinct CDR3 sequences are present, 28% being singletons, with the ten largest covering about 7.7%. The sample consisted of blood. Receptors were obtained from a woman under 40 in good health.

On this clonotype: Germline and junction disagree at one end, which may indicate a read error. J is TRBJ2-1 and V is TRBV27, with a possible D match to TRBD1 (6 bases). Germline V gene lookup returns CDR1 MNHEY and CDR2 SMNVEV (reference sequence). The CDR3 extends over 14 amino acids. CDR3: CASTRDRTYNGQFF. CDR3 bases: TGTGCCAGCACTCGCGACAGGACCTACAATGGGCAGTTCTTC.

This clonotype was counted a few times. The chain carries TRBV12-3 or TRBV12-4 and TRBJ1-1; a weak D match, TRBD1 (5 bases). The CDR3 consists of 12 residues. V lost 5 bases to trimming and J lost 5 bases, with 9 bases between them. The CDR3 DNA is TGTGCCAGCAGTGTTAGGGGAACTGAAGCTTTCTTT. Protein: CASSVRGTEAFF.

Comment on this clonotype: One end of the junction varies from germline; a read error may be responsible. The chain recombines TRBV6-5 with TRBJ2-3; the match to TRBD2 covers 9 bases. This CDR3 has 14 amino acids. Germline V gives CDR1 MNHEY, CDR2 SVGAGI. The CDR3 here is CVSRKAGGTDTQYF. The CDR3 region has the DNA TGTGTCAGCAGAAAGGCGGGGGGGACCGATACGCAGTATTTT.